This T cell receptor (beta chain) was sequenced during a study of response to subunit inactivated influenza vaccine. General study points: Researchers suggested that each seasonal influenza vaccination recruits few new T cells.

Worth noting for this clonotype: Antigen specificity is unknown.

Germline V lookup: CDR1 KGHDR, CDR2 SFDVKD. The CDR3 extends over 16 amino acids. Between the trimmed V and J ends, which lost 3 bases and 10 bases, there was a span of 21 bases. TCRdb processed the RT-PCR reads anew with MiXCR; each CDR3 protein has one entry. The table records 200,000 to 250,000 distinct CDR3 sequences, more than 10% of them present only once. This receptor was obtained from a man in his fifties or sixties who received an inactivated influenza vaccine. The specimen comprised non-naive T cells sorted from PBMCs, sampled roughly 15 days before vaccination. The chain couples TRBV24-1 to TRBJ2-1, with D possibly TRBD2 on 6 matching bases. For the CDR3, the DNA is TGTGCCACCAGTGATCAGTTAGCGGTCCGATCCGGGGAGCAGTTCTTC. Amino acid sequence: CATSDQLAVRSGEQFF.